This T cell receptor beta chain is drawn from a study of blood T cell repertoires in COVID-19. Profiling relied on immunoSEQ multiplex PCR, and the TCRdb table lists in-frame clones only, not all of them. The table includes around 75,000 clones, approximately 90% detected once. V lost 4 bases, J lost 0 bases, and 6 bases stayed unmatched. The CDR3 extends over 16 amino acids. Germline values: CDR1 SGHDT, CDR2 YYEEEE. The sequencing sample was made of peripheral blood. This TCR came from a man in his fifties or sixties with acute or convalescent COVID-19. The chain links TRBV5-6 to TRBJ2-2; 7 bases line up with TRBD1. The CDR3, as DNA: TGTGCCAGCAGCAGCTGGACAGGAGCGAACACCGGGGAGCTGTTTTTT. Its translation is CASSSWTGANTGELFF. Combining the CDR3 with reference TRBV5-6 and TRBJ2-2 gives the whole variable domain DAGVTQSPTHLIKTRGQQVTLRCSPKSGHDTVSWYQQALGQGPQFIFQYYEEEERQRGNFPDRFSGHQFPNYSSELNVNALLLGDSALYLCASSSWTGANTGELFFGEGSRLTVL.